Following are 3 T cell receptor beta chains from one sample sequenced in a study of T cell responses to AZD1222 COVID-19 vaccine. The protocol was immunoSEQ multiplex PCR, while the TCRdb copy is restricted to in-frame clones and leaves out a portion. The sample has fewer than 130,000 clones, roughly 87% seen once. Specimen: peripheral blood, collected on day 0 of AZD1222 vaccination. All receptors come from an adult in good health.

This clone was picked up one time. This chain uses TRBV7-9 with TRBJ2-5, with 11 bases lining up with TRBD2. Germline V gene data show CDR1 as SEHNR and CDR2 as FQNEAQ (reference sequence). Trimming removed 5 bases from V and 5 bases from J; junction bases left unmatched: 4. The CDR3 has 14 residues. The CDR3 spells CASSPSSGRETQYF. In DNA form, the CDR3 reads TGTGCCAGCAGCCCATCTAGCGGGAGGGAGACCCAGTACTTC. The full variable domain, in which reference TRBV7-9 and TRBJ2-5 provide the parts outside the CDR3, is DTGVSQNPRHKITKRGQNVTFRCDPISEHNRLYWYRQTLGQGPEFLTYFQNEAQLEKSRLLSDRFSAERPKGSFSTLEIQRTEQGDSAMYLCASSPSSGRETQYFGPGTRLLVL.

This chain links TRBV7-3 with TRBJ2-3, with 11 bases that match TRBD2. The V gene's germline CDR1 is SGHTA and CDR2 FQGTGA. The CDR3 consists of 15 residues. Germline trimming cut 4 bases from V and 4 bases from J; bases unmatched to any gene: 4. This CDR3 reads CASSSSGGTPDTQYF. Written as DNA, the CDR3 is TGTGCCAGCAGCTCTAGCGGGGGGACCCCAGATACGCAGTATTTT.

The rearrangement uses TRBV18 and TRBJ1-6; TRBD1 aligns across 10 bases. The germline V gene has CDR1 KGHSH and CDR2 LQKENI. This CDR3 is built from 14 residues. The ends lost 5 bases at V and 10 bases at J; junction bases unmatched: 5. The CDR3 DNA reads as TGTGCCAGCTCAGCGGGACAGGGGTCATCACCCCTCCACTTT. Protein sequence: CASSAGQGSSPLHF.